These T cell receptor beta chains were read from a single sample in a study of early T cells in non-severe SARS-CoV-2 infection. TCRdb redid the calling of the 5' RACE reads with MiXCR, one entry per CDR3 protein. The sample holds 32,000 or so distinct CDR3 sequences, about 9.9% seen once. The sequenced material came from whole blood. Receptor source: an adult who was a healthcare worker with PCR-confirmed SARS-CoV-2 infection or an uninfected control (not recorded which). CDR3s include the opening cysteine and the closing phenylalanine or tryptophan. D genes are given only for firm matches. A row's size may be missing; if present it is once, few, many or a size class.

d_gene | abundance | j_gene | v_gene | CDR3aa | CDR3nt
. | many | TRBJ1-1 | TRBV7-2 | CASMLLAANTEAFF | TGTGCCAGCATGCTCCTGGCAGCGAACACTGAAGCTTTCTTT
TRBD1 | . | TRBJ2-1 | TRBV6-5 | CASRLQGVEANEQFF | TGTGCCAGCAGATTACAGGGGGTGGAAGCGAATGAGCAGTTCTTC
. | many | TRBJ1-3 | TRBV21-1 | CASSKKMPSRERIPSGNTIYF | TGTGCCAGCAGCAAAAAGATGCCGAGCAGGGAGCGGATTCCCTCTGGAAACACCATATATTTT
. | many | TRBJ2-2 | TRBV12-3/TRBV12-4 | CASRFAAGELFF | TGTGCCAGCAGGTTTGCGGCCGGGGAGCTGTTTTTT
. | many | TRBJ2-1 | TRBV7-6 | CASSFSGSEQFF | TGTGCCAGCAGCTTCTCCGGGAGTGAGCAGTTCTTC
. | many | TRBJ2-1 | TRBV10-3 | CAISDVNEQFF | TGTGCCATCAGTGATGTTAATGAGCAGTTCTTC
TRBD1 | few | TRBJ1-1 | TRBV6-6 | CASSYITGGNDEAFF | TGTGCCAGCAGTTACATTACAGGGGGCAACGATGAAGCTTTCTTT
. | few | TRBJ2-5 | TRBV14 | CASSPVRQGTQYF | TGTGCCAGCAGCCCCGTGAGGCAGGGGACCCAGTACTTC
. | few | TRBJ2-1 | TRBV12-5 | CASAIPDPDQRGNNEQFF | TGTGCTAGTGCCATTCCCGACCCAGACCAGCGCGGGAACAATGAGCAGTTCTTC
. | . | TRBJ2-7 | TRBV18 | CASSPVGRYEQYF | TGTGCCAGCTCACCAGTAGGGCGCTACGAGCAGTACTTC
. | many | TRBJ2-1 | TRBV10-3 | CAISESLGAEQFF | TGTGCCATCAGTGAGTCGTTGGGGGCTGAGCAGTTCTTC
. | many | TRBJ2-5 | TRBV6-5 | CASKKVNQETQYF | TGTGCCAGCAAGAAAGTAAACCAAGAGACCCAGTACTTC
TRBD1 | . | TRBJ2-5 | TRBV20-1 | CSARDTRTGAQETQYF | TGCAGTGCTAGAGATACGAGGACAGGGGCACAAGAGACCCAGTACTTC
TRBD2 | many | TRBJ2-3 | TRBV12-3/TRBV12-4 | CASSFLVSGGGSDTQYF | TGTGCCAGCAGTTTCCTCGTGAGCGGGGGGGGTTCAGATACGCAGTATTTT
TRBD2 | many | TRBJ2-1 | TRBV5-1 | CASSGGTSGGSEQFF | TGCGCCAGCAGCGGAGGGACTAGCGGGGGCAGTGAGCAGTTCTTC
. | few | TRBJ1-6 | TRBV6-2/TRBV6-3 | CASTEPGQPNSPLHF | TGTGCCAGCACCGAGCCCGGGCAGCCTAATTCACCCCTCCACTTT
. | many | TRBJ2-7 | TRBV7-3 | CASSFGRTYEQYF | TGTGCCAGCAGCTTTGGCAGAACCTACGAGCAGTACTTC
. | many | TRBJ1-1 | TRBV5-1 | CASSVEGPQRSEAFF | TGCGCCAGCAGCGTAGAAGGGCCCCAACGGAGTGAAGCTTTCTTT
. | many | TRBJ1-5 | TRBV10-3 | CATGESNQPQHF | TGTGCCACAGGAGAAAGCAATCAGCCCCAGCATTTT
TRBD1 | few | TRBJ1-5 | TRBV13 | CASSRVGRQGGNQPQHF | TGTGCCAGCAGCCGTGTGGGACGACAGGGGGGCAATCAGCCCCAGCATTTT
TRBD1 | many | TRBJ1-2 | TRBV5-1 | CASSGGQGATYGYTF | TGCGCCAGCAGCGGGGGACAGGGGGCGACCTATGGCTACACCTTC
. | many | TRBJ2-1 | TRBV7-8 | CASSHFNEQFF | TGTGCCAGCAGCCATTTCAATGAGCAGTTCTTC
. | . | TRBJ2-6 | TRBV7-7 | CASSETYSGANVLTF | TGTGCTAGCAGCGAAACATACTCTGGGGCCAACGTCCTGACTTTC
TRBD1 | many | TRBJ1-2 | TRBV7-8 | CASSLVAGGPYGYTF | TGTGCCAGCAGCTTAGTCGCAGGGGGCCCCTATGGCTACACCTTC
TRBD2 | . | TRBJ2-3 | TRBV24-1 | CATSAWGTRRTDTQYF | TGTGCCACCAGTGCGTGGGGGACTAGACGCACAGATACGCAGTATTTT
. | few | TRBJ1-1 | TRBV3-2 | CASSPQGSGARTEAFF | TGTGCCAGCAGCCCCCAAGGGTCGGGGGCGCGGACTGAAGCTTTCTTT
. | few | TRBJ2-7 | TRBV5-4 | CASTLGLSYEQYF | TGTGCCAGCACCTTAGGGTTATCCTACGAGCAGTACTTC
. | many | TRBJ2-2 | TRBV4-3 | CASSVTGELFF | TGCGCCAGCAGCGTGACCGGGGAGCTGTTTTTT
. | . | TRBJ1-6 | TRBV3-1 | CASSQGNSPLHF | TGTGCCAGCAGCCAAGGGAATTCACCCCTCCACTTT
. | . | TRBJ1-2 | TRBV7-6 | CASSTTPNYGYTF | TGTGCCAGCAGCACGACCCCAAACTATGGCTACACCTTC
TRBD2 | many | TRBJ2-1 | TRBV9 | CASSSGGKYNEQFF | TGTGCCAGCAGCTCCGGGGGGAAGTACAATGAGCAGTTCTTC
TRBD1 | few | TRBJ1-4 | TRBV6-2/TRBV6-3 | CASSYHAGQGLEKLFF | TGTGCCAGCAGTTACCACGCGGGACAGGGGCTTGAAAAACTGTTTTTT
. | . | TRBJ1-3 | TRBV19 | CASSTSLALGNTIYF | TGTGCCAGTAGTACCTCCCTGGCTCTAGGGAACACCATATATTTT
TRBD2 | . | TRBJ2-7 | TRBV6-2/TRBV6-3 | CASRPLPTSGVSYEQYF | TGTGCCAGCAGACCCCTCCCCACTAGCGGGGTATCCTACGAGCAGTACTTC